This section outlines one T cell receptor beta chain sequence together with its context. The CDR3 is 16 residues long. Germline loops: CDR1 SGHDT, CDR2 YYEEEE. V lost 1 base, J lost 1 base, and 14 bases lay in between. The entry originates in a study of blood T cell repertoires in COVID-19. About the research overall: The United States, Italy and Spain supplied acute and convalescent COVID-19 samples. T cells, B-cell-depleted T cells, or PBMCs supplied cDNA or gDNA.

Authors' processing steps: Nucleated cell counts were estimated from reference gene primer amplification. TCRdb's table, derived via immunoSEQ multiplex PCR, lists solely in-frame clones and lacks some. The V and J calls and clone size come from that table; D and trimming were worked out from the DNA. The sample includes approximately 90,000 clones, approximately 86% of them seen just once. This chain joins TRBV5-6 and TRBJ1-1, with D possibly matching TRBD1 (6 bases). The sequencing sample was made of peripheral blood. The sequence was obtained from a woman older than 75 with acute or convalescent COVID-19. The CDR3 DNA reads TGTGCCAGCAGCTTGTTCAGGGGTGTCAGGAACACTGAAGCTTTCTTT. Translated: CASSLFRGVRNTEAFF.